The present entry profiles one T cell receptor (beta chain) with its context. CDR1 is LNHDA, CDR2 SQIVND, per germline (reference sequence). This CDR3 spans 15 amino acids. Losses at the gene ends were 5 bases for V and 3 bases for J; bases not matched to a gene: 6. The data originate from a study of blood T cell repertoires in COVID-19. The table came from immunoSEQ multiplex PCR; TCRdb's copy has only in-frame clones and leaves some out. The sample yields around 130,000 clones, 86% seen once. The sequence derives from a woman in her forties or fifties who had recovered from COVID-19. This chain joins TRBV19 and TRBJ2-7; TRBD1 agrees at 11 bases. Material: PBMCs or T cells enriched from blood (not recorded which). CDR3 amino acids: CASSPRTGGSYEQYF. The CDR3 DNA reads TGTGCCAGTAGTCCCCGGACAGGGGGCAGCTACGAGCAGTACTTC.